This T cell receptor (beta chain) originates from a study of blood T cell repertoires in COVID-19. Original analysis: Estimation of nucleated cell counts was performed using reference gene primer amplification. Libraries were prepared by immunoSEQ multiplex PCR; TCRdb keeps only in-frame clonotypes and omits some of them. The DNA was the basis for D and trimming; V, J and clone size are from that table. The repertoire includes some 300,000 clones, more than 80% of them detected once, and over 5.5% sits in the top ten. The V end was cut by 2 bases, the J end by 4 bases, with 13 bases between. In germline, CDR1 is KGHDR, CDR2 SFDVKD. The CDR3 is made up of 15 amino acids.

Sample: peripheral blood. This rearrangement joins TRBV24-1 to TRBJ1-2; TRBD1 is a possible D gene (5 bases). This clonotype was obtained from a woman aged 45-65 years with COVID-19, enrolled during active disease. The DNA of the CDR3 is TGTGCCACCAGTGATTGGGATGCCCAGGGCTATGGCTACACCTTC. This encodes CATSDWDAQGYGYTF.